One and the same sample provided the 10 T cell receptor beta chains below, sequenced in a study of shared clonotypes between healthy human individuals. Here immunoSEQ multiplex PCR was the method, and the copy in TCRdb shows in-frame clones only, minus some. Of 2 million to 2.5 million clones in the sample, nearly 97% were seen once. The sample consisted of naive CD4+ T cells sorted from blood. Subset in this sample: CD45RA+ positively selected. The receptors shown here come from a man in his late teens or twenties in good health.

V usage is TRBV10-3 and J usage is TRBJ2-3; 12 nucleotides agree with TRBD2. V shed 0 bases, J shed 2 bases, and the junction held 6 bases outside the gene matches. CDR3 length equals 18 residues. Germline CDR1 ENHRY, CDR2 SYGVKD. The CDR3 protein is CAISESQLAGGTTDTQYF. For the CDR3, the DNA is TGTGCCATCAGTGAGTCTCAACTAGCGGGGGGCACCACAGATACGCAGTATTTT.

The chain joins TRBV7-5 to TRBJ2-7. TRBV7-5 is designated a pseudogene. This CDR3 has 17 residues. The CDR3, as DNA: TGTGCCAGAAGCCTCACCTTTGTCTGGGGTATTCCCTACGAGCAGTACTTC. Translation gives CARSLTFVWGIPYEQYF.

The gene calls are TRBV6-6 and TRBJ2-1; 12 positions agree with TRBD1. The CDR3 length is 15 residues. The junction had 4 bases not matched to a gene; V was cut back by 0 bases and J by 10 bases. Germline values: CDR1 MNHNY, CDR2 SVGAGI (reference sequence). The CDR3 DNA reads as TGTGCCAGCAGTTACTCCGGGACAGGGGGCGAAGAGCAGTTCTTC. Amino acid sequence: CASSYSGTGGEEQFF.

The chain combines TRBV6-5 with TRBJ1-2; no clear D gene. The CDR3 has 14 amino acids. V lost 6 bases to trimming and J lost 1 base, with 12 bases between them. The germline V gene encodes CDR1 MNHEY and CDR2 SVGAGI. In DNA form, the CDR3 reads TGTGCCAGCAGCCGGACGCCAGTTAACTATGGCTACACCTTC. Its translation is CASSRTPVNYGYTF.

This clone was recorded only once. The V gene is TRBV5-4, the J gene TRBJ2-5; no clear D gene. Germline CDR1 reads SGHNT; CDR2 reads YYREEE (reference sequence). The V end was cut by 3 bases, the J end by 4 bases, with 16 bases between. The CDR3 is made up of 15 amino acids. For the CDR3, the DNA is TGTGCCAGCAGCTCAACGCTTGGGGTGGGAGAGACCCAGTACTTC. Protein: CASSSTLGVGETQYF.

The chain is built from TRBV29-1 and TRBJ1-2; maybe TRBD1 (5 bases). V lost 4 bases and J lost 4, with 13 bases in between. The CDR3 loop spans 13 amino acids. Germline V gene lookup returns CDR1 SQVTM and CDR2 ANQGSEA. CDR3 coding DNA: TGCAGCGTTGGCCTTACAGGTCCCTATGGCTACACCTTC. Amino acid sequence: CSVGLTGPYGYTF.

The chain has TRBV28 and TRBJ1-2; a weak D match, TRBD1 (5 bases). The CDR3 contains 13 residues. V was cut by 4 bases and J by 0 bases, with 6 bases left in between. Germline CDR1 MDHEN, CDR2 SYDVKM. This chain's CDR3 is CASSSGPNYGYTF. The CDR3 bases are TGTGCCAGCAGTTCGGGACCTAACTATGGCTACACCTTC.

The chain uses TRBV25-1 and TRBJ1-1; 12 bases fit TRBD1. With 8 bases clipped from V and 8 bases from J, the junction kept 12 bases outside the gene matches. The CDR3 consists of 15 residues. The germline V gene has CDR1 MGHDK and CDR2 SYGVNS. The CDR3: CASSSRDRGRGEAFF. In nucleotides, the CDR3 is TGTGCCAGCTCGTCCCGGGACAGGGGGCGCGGGGAAGCTTTCTTT.

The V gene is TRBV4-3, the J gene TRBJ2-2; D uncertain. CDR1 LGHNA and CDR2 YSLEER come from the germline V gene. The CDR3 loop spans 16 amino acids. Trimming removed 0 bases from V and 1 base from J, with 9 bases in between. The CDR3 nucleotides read TGCGCCAGCAGCCAAGATGTGGGGATGAACACCGGGGAGCTGTTTTTT. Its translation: CASSQDVGMNTGELFF.

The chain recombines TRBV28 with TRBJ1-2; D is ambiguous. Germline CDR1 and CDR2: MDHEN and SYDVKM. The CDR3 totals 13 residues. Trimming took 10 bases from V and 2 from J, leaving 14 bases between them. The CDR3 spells CAILRTENYGYTF. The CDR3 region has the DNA TGTGCCATCCTACGTACAGAGAACTATGGCTACACCTTC.